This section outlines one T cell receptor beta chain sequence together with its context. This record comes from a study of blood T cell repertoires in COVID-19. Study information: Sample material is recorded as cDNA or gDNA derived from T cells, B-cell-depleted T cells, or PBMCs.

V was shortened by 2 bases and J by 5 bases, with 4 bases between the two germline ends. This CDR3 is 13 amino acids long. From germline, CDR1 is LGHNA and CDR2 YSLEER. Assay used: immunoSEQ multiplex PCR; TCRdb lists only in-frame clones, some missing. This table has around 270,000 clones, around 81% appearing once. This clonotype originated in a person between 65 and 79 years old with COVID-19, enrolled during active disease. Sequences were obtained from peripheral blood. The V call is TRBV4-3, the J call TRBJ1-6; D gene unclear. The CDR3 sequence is CASSQINNSPLHF. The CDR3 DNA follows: TGCGCCAGCAGCCAAATTAATAATTCACCCCTCCACTTT.